These 7 T cell receptor beta chains share one sample of origin, sequenced in a study of blood T cell repertoires in COVID-19. Sequencing used immunoSEQ multiplex PCR; TCRdb keeps in-frame clones, though not all of them. The top ten clones hold around a sixth of a sample with 200,000 to 250,000 clones, roughly 84% of them seen once. The sample comprised peripheral blood. These TCRs come from a woman older than 75 with active or convalescent COVID-19.

CDR3 nucleotides: TGTGCCAGCAGCCACATCGGGATATCCTACAATGAGCAGTTCTTC. Protein product: CASSHIGISYNEQFF. The V call is TRBV3-1 (or the pseudogene TRBV3-2), the J call TRBJ2-1; TRBD2 might be the D (5 bases). This CDR3 comprises 15 residues. Germline values: CDR1 LGHDT, CDR2 YNNKEL (reference sequence). Trimming shortened V by 3 bases and J by 1 base, and 10 bases separated the two germline ends.

This chain links TRBV10-3 with TRBJ2-7, with D possibly matching TRBD2 (6 bases). The CDR3 totals 13 residues. Trimming pared 6 bases from V and 1 base from J, leaving 10 bases between. CDR1 and CDR2 (germline): ENHRY, SYGVKD. CDR3 loop: CAIRGLESYEQYF. The DNA for the CDR3 is TGTGCCATCAGGGGACTGGAATCCTACGAGCAGTACTTC.

The genes are TRBV11-3 and TRBJ1-6, with D perhaps matching TRBD1 (5 bases). V gave up 5 bases and J gave up 3 bases, with 17 bases separating them. The CDR3 covers 17 residues. Germline loops: CDR1 SGHNT, CDR2 YENEEA. The CDR3 DNA reads TGTGCCAGCAGCCCAAGGCCAGGGAAGGACTATAATTCACCCCTCCACTTT. Amino acid sequence: CASSPRPGKDYNSPLHF.

This sequence joins TRBV12-3 or TRBV12-4 and TRBJ1-5; D gene ambiguous. Trimming stripped 3 bases from V and 12 bases from J, with 9 bases between. CDR3 size: 11 residues. The chain's CDR3 is CASSFGTRQHF. The CDR3 DNA is TGTGCCAGCAGTTTCGGTACTCGCCAGCATTTT.

V gene TRBV18 combines with J gene TRBJ1-2; perhaps TRBD1 as D (5 bases). The germline V gene has CDR1 KGHSH and CDR2 LQKENI. The V end lost 4 bases, the J end lost 0 bases, and 9 bases lay between the germline ends. CDR3 size: 14 residues. CDR3 nucleotides: TGTGCCAGCTCACGGGGGGATTCTAACTATGGCTACACCTTC. Translating gives CASSRGDSNYGYTF.

Notes on this clone: A junction boundary mismatches the germline segment, possibly from a read error. This chain links TRBV10-2 with TRBJ1-5; no clear D. Per germline, CDR1 WSHSY and CDR2 SAAADI. This CDR3 contains 14 residues. CDR3 in DNA: TGCGCCAGCAGTAAGTCAGAAACAAATCAGCCCCAGCATTTT. Amino acid sequence: CASSKSETNQPQHF.

In this sample, this clone turned up a few times. This rearrangement joins TRBV5-1 to TRBJ2-7; a possible D gene is TRBD1 (7 bases). Germline V gene data show CDR1 as SGHRS and CDR2 as YFSETQ. CDR3 size: 13 residues. Trimming pared 5 bases from V and 4 bases from J, leaving 13 bases between. Here the CDR3 reads CASRDQGGYEQYF. DNA of the CDR3: TGCGCCAGCAGAGATCAGGGGGGATACGAGCAGTACTTC.